The rows below give T cell receptor beta chains drawn from one sample of a study of shared clonotypes between healthy human individuals. Profiled with immunoSEQ multiplex PCR; TCRdb holds only in-frame clones, not every one. The sample contains over a million clones, 75% to 80% of which appear only once. The specimen sequenced was memory CD4+ T cells from PBMCs. The source is a man younger than 35 in good health. Some clones in this sample may be carry-over from other donors' samples. CDR3s leave out the opening cysteine and the closing phenylalanine or tryptophan. Fields, in order: CDR3 protein, J gene, clone size, V gene. Only some rows state a clone size, as once, few, many or a class for expanded clones.

CDR3aa: AIRREDTQY
j_gene: TRBJ2-3
abundance: .
v_gene: TRBV10-3

CDR3aa: ASSYGQGEGGYT
j_gene: TRBJ1-2
abundance: .
v_gene: TRBV6-6

CDR3aa: ASSRTLGLLAGVHGELF
j_gene: TRBJ2-2
abundance: .
v_gene: TRBV9

CDR3aa: ASLDRGSGNQPQH
j_gene: TRBJ1-5
abundance: few
v_gene: TRBV19

CDR3aa: ASSSFQQGPDSGNTIY
j_gene: TRBJ1-3
abundance: .
v_gene: TRBV18

CDR3aa: AISESWGANQPQH
j_gene: TRBJ1-5
abundance: many
v_gene: TRBV10-3

CDR3aa: ASSLGLAGVGGQETQY
j_gene: TRBJ2-5
abundance: .
v_gene: TRBV7-8

CDR3aa: ASSPGGQGSAF
j_gene: TRBJ1-1
abundance: many
v_gene: TRBV18

CDR3aa: ASSFRAGLRQETQY
j_gene: TRBJ2-5
abundance: .
v_gene: TRBV27

CDR3aa: ASSPGLAGPLTDTQY
j_gene: TRBJ2-3
abundance: .
v_gene: TRBV7-6

CDR3aa: ASRPTGQGNQPQH
j_gene: TRBJ1-5
abundance: .
v_gene: TRBV6-6

CDR3aa: ASSEGQGAAEAF
j_gene: TRBJ1-1
abundance: many
v_gene: TRBV6-5

CDR3aa: AWSAGPYNEQF
j_gene: TRBJ2-1
abundance: .
v_gene: TRBV30

CDR3aa: ASSSGLAGGPGGELF
j_gene: TRBJ2-2
abundance: many
v_gene: TRBV5-4

CDR3aa: ASARGLGGANVLT
j_gene: TRBJ2-6
abundance: .
v_gene: TRBV4-1

CDR3aa: ASSETVGGNQPQH
j_gene: TRBJ1-5
abundance: .
v_gene: TRBV11-2

CDR3aa: ASSYRQDTEAF
j_gene: TRBJ1-1
abundance: .
v_gene: TRBV6-5

CDR3aa: ASSLTSGRLNEQF
j_gene: TRBJ2-1
abundance: .
v_gene: TRBV5-1

CDR3aa: ASSPLQSMNTEAF
j_gene: TRBJ1-1
abundance: many
v_gene: TRBV5-1

CDR3aa: ASSVGPTLGREKLF
j_gene: TRBJ1-4
abundance: few
v_gene: TRBV9

CDR3aa: ASSLGPTAPGTGELF
j_gene: TRBJ2-2
abundance: .
v_gene: TRBV5-1

CDR3aa: ASSAYGEGTFETQY
j_gene: TRBJ2-5
abundance: .
v_gene: TRBV4-2

CDR3aa: ASSFRQDNSYNEQF
j_gene: TRBJ2-1
abundance: .
v_gene: TRBV11-2

CDR3aa: ASSEVNREAF
j_gene: TRBJ1-1
abundance: few
v_gene: TRBV9

CDR3aa: ASSSPGEGNIQY
j_gene: TRBJ2-4
abundance: .
v_gene: TRBV5-6

CDR3aa: ASSYTQGAGGYT
j_gene: TRBJ1-2
abundance: .
v_gene: TRBV6-6

CDR3aa: ASSYWAGNTIY
j_gene: TRBJ1-3
abundance: .
v_gene: TRBV2

CDR3aa: AWSGDRASYEQY
j_gene: TRBJ2-7
abundance: .
v_gene: TRBV30